The next 16 T cell receptor beta chains were all read from a single sample in a study of OX40 agonist ivuxolimab in advanced cancers. Method: immunoSEQ multiplex PCR; TCRdb's copy keeps in-frame clones and lacks some. The table has under 100,000 clones, 90% to 95% seen once. The sequencing here drew on CD4+ or CD8+ T cells sorted from blood, taken in a trial of the OX40 agonist ivuxolimab. Receptors were obtained from an adult with an advanced solid tumor such as melanoma, head and neck, liver or kidney cancer.

The chain has TRBV19 and TRBJ2-7; 7 bases are shared with TRBD1. CDR1 LNHDA and CDR2 SQIVND come from the germline V gene (reference sequence). The CDR3 sequence is 16 residues long. Trimming took 6 bases from V and 2 from J; bases not matched to a gene: 13. This chain's CDR3 is CASSKISGQRTYEQYF. The CDR3 DNA reads TGTGCCAGTAGCAAAATCTCGGGACAGAGAACCTACGAGCAGTACTTC.

The chain uses TRBV5-1 and TRBJ2-3; D tentatively reads TRBD1 or TRBD2 (5 bases each). Germline-derived CDR1 and CDR2 are SGHRS and YFSETQ. The CDR3 runs 16 residues. The V and J ends lost 4 bases and 2 bases respectively, with 17 bases between them. The CDR3: CASSRGGAYNTDTQYF. The DNA for the CDR3 is TGCGCCAGCAGCCGTGGGGGAGCCTATAACACAGATACGCAGTATTTT.

The chain couples TRBV18 to TRBJ2-7, with D unclear. Germline V CDR1 and CDR2: KGHSH, LQKENI. The V end was cut by 4 bases, the J end by 6 bases, with 13 bases between. CDR3 length: 13 residues. CDR3 DNA sequence: TGTGCCAGCTCACGCCCCCCTACTGCCGAGCAGTACTTC. Its protein is CASSRPPTAEQYF.

V and J are TRBV19 and TRBJ2-3; D remains unclear. V lost 6 bases, J lost 2 bases, and 3 bases lay in between. Germline CDR1 and CDR2: LNHDA and SQIVND (reference sequence). The CDR3 covers 11 residues. CDR3 sequence (DNA): TGTGCCAGTAGGTACACAGATACGCAGTATTTT. Protein sequence: CASRYTDTQYF.

This clone was seen a handful of times. The rearrangement joins TRBV30 to TRBJ2-7; unclear D gene. Trimming cost V 3 bases and J 2 bases, with 20 bases left between them. From germline, CDR1 is GTSNPN and CDR2 SVGIG (reference sequence). The CDR3 has 16 amino acids. CDR3 region: CAWSTRSRRTAYEQYF. Written as DNA, the CDR3 is TGTGCCTGGAGCACCCGGAGCAGGCGTACAGCCTACGAGCAGTACTTC.

The chain couples TRBV7-2 to TRBJ1-5, with no clear D. CDR1 and CDR2 (germline): SGHTA, FQGNSA. Trimming cost V 4 bases and J 6 bases, with 7 bases left between them. The CDR3 sequence is 12 residues long. The CDR3 spells CASSSLSQPQHF. The CDR3 DNA sequence: TGTGCCAGCAGCTCCCTCTCTCAGCCCCAGCATTTT.

The chain carries TRBV19 and TRBJ2-5; 16 bases line up with TRBD2. The CDR3 has 21 amino acids. J was trimmed by 4 bases and V by 5 bases; bases with no gene match: 19. Germline V gene lookup returns CDR1 LNHDA and CDR2 SQIVND (reference sequence). The DNA for the CDR3 is TGTGCCAGTAGTCCCTGGGGCCATCCCGGGACTAGCGGGAGGGCCATAGAGACCCAGTACTTC. Translating it yields CASSPWGHPGTSGRAIETQYF.

The table lists this clone with a count of one. At one of its ends the junction is not consistent with the germline gene, which may arise from a read error. CDR3 residues: CASSYGMKTEAFF. DNA for the CDR3: TGTGCCAGCAGTTACGGTATGAAAACTGAAGCTTTCTTT. The V call is TRBV6-5, the J call TRBJ1-1; D is unclear. Per the germline V gene, CDR1 is MNHEY and CDR2 is SVGAGI. The CDR3 has 13 amino acids.

J is TRBJ2-7 and V is TRBV2; 12 positions match TRBD2. There are 14 residues in the CDR3. The V gene end was trimmed by 4 bases and the J gene end by 7 bases; junction bases not matched to a gene: 5. From germline, CDR1 is SNHLY and CDR2 FYNNEI. CDR3 nucleotide sequence: TGTGCCAGCAGTGGGACTAGCGGGGTGGGTGAGCAGTACTTC. Translated: CASSGTSGVGEQYF.

This clone was seen just once. This chain links TRBV28 with TRBJ2-5; D not certain. The V and J ends lost 5 bases and 1 base respectively, with 8 bases between them. The germline gives CDR1 MDHEN, CDR2 SYDVKM. This CDR3 has 13 amino acids. The CDR3 DNA reads as TGTGCCAGCAGTCGGATTGTCCAAGAGACCCAGTACTTC. This codes for CASSRIVQETQYF.

The chain uses TRBV5-1 and TRBJ2-5; 15 nucleotides line up with TRBD2. Per germline, CDR1 SGHRS and CDR2 YFSETQ. The CDR3 sequence is 17 residues long. V lost 4 bases, J lost 4 bases, and 8 bases stayed unmatched. In DNA, the CDR3 is TGCGCCAGCAGCCTTGGACTAGCGGGAGGGTTTGGAGAGACCCAGTACTTC. Residues: CASSLGLAGGFGETQYF. The full variable domain, with the rest looked up from reference TRBV5-1 and TRBJ2-5, is KAGVTQTPRYLIKTRGQQVTLSCSPISGHRSVSWYQQTPGQGLQFLFEYFSETQRNKGNFPGRFSGRQFSNSRSEMNVSTLELGDSALYLCASSLGLAGGFGETQYFGPGTRLLVL.

The count of this clone is one. V gene TRBV7-8 combines with J gene TRBJ1-5; 8 bases align to TRBD1. CDR3 length: 13 amino acids. The ends lost 4 bases at V and 4 bases at J; junction bases unmatched: 0. In germline, CDR1 is SGHVS, CDR2 FQNEAQ. The CDR3 region is CASSYRGNQPQHF. CDR3 sequence (DNA): TGTGCCAGCAGCTACAGGGGGAATCAGCCCCAGCATTTT.

The chain links TRBV4-2 to TRBJ2-5; weak D call: TRBD1 (6 bases). The germline gives CDR1 LGHNA, CDR2 YNFKEQ. The V gene lost 1 base and the J gene lost 7 bases, with 16 bases spanning the gap. This CDR3 has 15 amino acids. This chain's CDR3 is CASSQGPQGSGTQYF. The CDR3 nucleotides are TGTGCCAGCAGCCAAGGCCCCCAGGGGAGTGGGACCCAGTACTTC.

There are a few counts of this clone. The chain carries TRBV28 and TRBJ1-3, with D possibly matching TRBD1 (6 bases). This CDR3 contains 17 residues. The V end lost 3 bases, the J end lost 0 bases, and 15 bases lay between the germline ends. Germline CDR1 is MDHEN and CDR2 is SYDVKM. The DNA of the CDR3 is TGTGCCAGCAGTTTTCAGGCAGGGACAAACTCTGGAAACACCATATATTTT. Its translation is CASSFQAGTNSGNTIYF.

The chain combines TRBV7-9 with TRBJ2-1; unclear D gene. Germline V gene sequence: CDR1 SEHNR, CDR2 FQNEAQ (reference sequence). The V end lost 5 bases, the J end lost 6 bases, and 17 bases lay between the germline ends. CDR3 size: 15 residues. The CDR3 protein is CASSPSQAFRNEQFF. The CDR3 nucleotides are TGTGCCAGCAGCCCCTCTCAGGCTTTCCGCAATGAGCAGTTCTTC.

This clone was recorded only once. This chain connects TRBV25-1 to TRBJ1-3; D ambiguous. CDR1 is MGHDK and CDR2 is SYGVNS in the germline V gene. The CDR3 is 14 amino acids. V was trimmed by 6 bases and J by 0 bases, leaving 9 bases between them. The CDR3 sequence: CASSTTGSGNTIYF. The DNA of the CDR3 is TGTGCCAGCAGCACGACTGGCTCTGGAAACACCATATATTTT.